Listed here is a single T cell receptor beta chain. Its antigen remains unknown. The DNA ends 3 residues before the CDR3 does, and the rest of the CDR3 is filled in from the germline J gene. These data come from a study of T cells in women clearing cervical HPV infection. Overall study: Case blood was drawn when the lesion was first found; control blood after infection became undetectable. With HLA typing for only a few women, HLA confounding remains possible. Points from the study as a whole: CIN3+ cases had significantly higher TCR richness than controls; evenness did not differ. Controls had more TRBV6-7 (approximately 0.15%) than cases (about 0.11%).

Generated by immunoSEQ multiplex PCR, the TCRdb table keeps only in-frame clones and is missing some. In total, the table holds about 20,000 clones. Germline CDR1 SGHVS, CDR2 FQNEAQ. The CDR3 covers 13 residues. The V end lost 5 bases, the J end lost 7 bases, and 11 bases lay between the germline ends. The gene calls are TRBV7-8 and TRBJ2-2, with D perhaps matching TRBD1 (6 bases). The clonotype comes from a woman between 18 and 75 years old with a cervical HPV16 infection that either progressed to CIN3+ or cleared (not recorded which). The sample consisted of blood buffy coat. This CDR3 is CASSPRGIGELFF. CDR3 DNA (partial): TGTGCCAGCAGCCCGAGGGGGATCGGGGAG. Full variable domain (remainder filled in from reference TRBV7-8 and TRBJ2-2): GAGVSQSPRYKVAKRGQDVALRCDPISGHVSLFWYQQALGQGPEFLTYFQNEAQLDKSGLPSDRFFAERPEGSVSTLKIQRTQQEDSAVYLCASSPRGIGELFFGEGSRLTVL.